This T cell receptor (beta chain) was captured by sequencing in a study of PD-1 blockade in mismatch repair-deficient tumors. Across the study: Patients had 11 to 13 mismatch repair-deficient cancer types and were previously treated and progressing.

Time point given: approximately nine-day in vitro stimulation with candidate neoantigen peptide 4. Seven ELISpot-reactive neoantigen peptides each drove an approximately 10-day in vitro stimulation. Turning to this clone: Its antigen is not known.

Only in-frame clones appear in the TCRdb table, and some are missing; sequencing was by immunoSEQ multiplex PCR. The table records roughly 13,000 clones, around four fifths of them present only once. Per germline, CDR1 SGHRS and CDR2 YFSETQ. V lost 0 bases, J lost 5 bases, and 5 bases stayed unmatched. The CDR3 is made up of 16 amino acids. Sample: cells cultured in vitro, taken from a patient treated with pembrolizumab. The TCR originated in an adult with mismatch repair-deficient cancer. The rearrangement uses TRBV5-1 and TRBJ2-5; 12 bases are a match to TRBD2. For the CDR3, the DNA is TGCGCCAGCAGCTTGGGACTAGCGGGAGTAGTGGAGACCCAGTACTTC. Protein: CASSLGLAGVVETQYF.